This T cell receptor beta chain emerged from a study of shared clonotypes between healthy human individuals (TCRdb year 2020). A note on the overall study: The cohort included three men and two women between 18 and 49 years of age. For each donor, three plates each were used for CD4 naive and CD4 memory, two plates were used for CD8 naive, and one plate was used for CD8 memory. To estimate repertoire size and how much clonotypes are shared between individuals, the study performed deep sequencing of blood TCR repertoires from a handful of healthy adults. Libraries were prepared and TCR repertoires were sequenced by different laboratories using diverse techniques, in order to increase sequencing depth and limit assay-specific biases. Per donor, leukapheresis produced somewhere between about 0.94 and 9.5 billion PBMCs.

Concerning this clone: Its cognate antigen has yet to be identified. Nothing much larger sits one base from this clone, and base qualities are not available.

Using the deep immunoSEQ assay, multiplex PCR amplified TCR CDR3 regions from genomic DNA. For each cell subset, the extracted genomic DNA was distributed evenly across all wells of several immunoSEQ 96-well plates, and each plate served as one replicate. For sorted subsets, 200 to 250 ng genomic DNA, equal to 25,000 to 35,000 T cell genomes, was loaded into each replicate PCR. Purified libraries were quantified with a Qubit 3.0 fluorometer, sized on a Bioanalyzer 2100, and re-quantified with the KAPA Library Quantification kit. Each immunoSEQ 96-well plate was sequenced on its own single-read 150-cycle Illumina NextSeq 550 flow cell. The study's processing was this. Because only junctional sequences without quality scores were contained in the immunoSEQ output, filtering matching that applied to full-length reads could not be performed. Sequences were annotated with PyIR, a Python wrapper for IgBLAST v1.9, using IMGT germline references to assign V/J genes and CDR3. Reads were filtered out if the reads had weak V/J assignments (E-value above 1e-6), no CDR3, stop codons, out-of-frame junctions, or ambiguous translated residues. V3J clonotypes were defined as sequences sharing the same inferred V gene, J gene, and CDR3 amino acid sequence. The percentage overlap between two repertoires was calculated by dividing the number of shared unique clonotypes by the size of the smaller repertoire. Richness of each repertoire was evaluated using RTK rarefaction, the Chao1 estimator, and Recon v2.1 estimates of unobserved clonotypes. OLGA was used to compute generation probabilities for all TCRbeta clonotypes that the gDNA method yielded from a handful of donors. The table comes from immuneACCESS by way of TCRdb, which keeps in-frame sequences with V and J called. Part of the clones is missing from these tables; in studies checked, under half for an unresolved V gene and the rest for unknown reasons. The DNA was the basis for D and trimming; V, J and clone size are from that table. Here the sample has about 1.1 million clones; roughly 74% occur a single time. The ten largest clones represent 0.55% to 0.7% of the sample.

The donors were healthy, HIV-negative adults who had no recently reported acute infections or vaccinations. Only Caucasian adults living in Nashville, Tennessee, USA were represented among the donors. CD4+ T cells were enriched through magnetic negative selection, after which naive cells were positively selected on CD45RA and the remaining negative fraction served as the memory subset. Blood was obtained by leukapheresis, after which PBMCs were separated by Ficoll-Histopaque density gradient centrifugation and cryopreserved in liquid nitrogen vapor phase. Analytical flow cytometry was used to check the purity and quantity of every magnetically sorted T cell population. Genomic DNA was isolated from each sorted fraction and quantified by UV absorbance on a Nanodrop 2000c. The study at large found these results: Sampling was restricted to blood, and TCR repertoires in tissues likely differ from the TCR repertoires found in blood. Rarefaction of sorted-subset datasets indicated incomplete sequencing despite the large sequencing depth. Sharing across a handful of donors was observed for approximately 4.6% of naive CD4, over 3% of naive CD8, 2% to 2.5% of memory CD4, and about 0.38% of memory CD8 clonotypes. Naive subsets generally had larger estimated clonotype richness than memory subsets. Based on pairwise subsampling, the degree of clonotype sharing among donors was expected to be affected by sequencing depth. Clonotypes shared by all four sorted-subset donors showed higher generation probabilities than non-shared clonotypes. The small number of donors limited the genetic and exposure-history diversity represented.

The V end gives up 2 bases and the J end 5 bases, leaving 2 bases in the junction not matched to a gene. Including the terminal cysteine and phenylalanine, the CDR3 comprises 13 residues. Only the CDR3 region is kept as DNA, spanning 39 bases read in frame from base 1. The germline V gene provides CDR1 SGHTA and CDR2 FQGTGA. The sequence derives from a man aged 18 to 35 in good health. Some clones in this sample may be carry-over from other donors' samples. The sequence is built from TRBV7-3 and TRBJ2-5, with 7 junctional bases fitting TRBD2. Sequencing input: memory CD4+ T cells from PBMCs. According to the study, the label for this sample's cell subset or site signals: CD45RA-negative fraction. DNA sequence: TGTGCCAGCAGCTTAGGGGAGGGGGAGACCCAGTACTTC. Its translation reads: CASSLGEGETQYF.